These 12 T cell receptor beta chains originate from one sample sequenced in a study of blood T cell repertoires in COVID-19. Sequencing used immunoSEQ multiplex PCR; TCRdb keeps in-frame clones, though not all of them. This sample has about 210,000 clones, with roughly 84% found just once. The sequenced sample was PBMCs or T cells enriched from blood (not recorded which). These receptors originate from a woman aged 25 to 39 who had been exposed to COVID-19.

V is TRBV7-9 and J is TRBJ2-7; weak D call: TRBD2 (7 bases). Germline V CDR1 and CDR2: SEHNR, FQNEAQ (reference sequence). The CDR3 length is 15 residues. Between the trimmed V and J ends, which lost 3 bases and 4 bases, there was a span of 16 bases. CDR3 residues: CASSFREGGSYEQYF. The CDR3 bases are TGTGCCAGCAGCTTTAGGGAGGGGGGGTCTTACGAGCAGTACTTC.

The rearrangement uses TRBV5-1 and TRBJ1-2; no firm D call. Germline values: CDR1 SGHRS, CDR2 YFSETQ. The CDR3 is 11 residues long. V dropped 5 bases and J dropped 4 bases, with 6 bases sitting between them. As DNA, the CDR3 is TGCGCCAGCAGTGAGGGCTATGGCTACACCTTC. Translating it yields CASSEGYGYTF.

The rearrangement joins TRBV9 to TRBJ2-1; no definite D call. Germline CDR1 is SGDLS and CDR2 is YYNGEE. The CDR3 consists of 15 residues. V lost 0 bases and J 4 bases, leaving 11 bases between the germline ends. In nucleotides, the CDR3 is TGTGCCAGCAGCGTAGATGGGTCGACTTACAATGAGCAGTTCTTC. The encoded protein is CASSVDGSTYNEQFF.

J is TRBJ1-5 and V is TRBV3-1 (or the pseudogene TRBV3-2); D uncertain. This CDR3 contains 11 residues. In germline, CDR1 is LGHDT, CDR2 YNNKEL (reference sequence). With 5 bases removed from V and 5 bases from J, the gap between germline ends came to 4 bases. The CDR3 sequence is CASSEDQPQHF. As DNA, the CDR3 is TGTGCCAGCAGCGAGGATCAGCCCCAGCATTTT.

The V call is TRBV7-9, the J call TRBJ2-3, with 9 bases fitting TRBD1. Germline V gene lookup returns CDR1 SEHNR and CDR2 FQNEAQ (reference sequence). The CDR3 covers 11 residues. V gave up 4 bases and J gave up 12 bases; unmatched junction bases: 2. CDR3 in DNA: TGTGCCAGCAGCTGGGACAGGGAACAGTATTTT. Translated, it gives CASSWDREQYF.

The V gene is TRBV27, the J gene TRBJ2-7; 8 bases line up with TRBD2. The germline V gene encodes CDR1 MNHEY and CDR2 SMNVEV (reference sequence). With V trimmed by 4 bases and J by 6 bases, 17 bases remained unmatched. The CDR3 is 17 amino acids. In nucleotides, the CDR3 is TGTGCCAGCAGTTCCCTTGAGTTCGGGGGGGGTTATAGCGAGCAGTACTTC. Its translation is CASSSLEFGGGYSEQYF.

This rearrangement joins TRBV30 to TRBJ2-1; D is undetermined. Trimming removed 0 bases from V and 0 bases from J, with 6 bases in between. The CDR3 sequence is 14 residues long. Germline CDR1 is GTSNPN and CDR2 is SVGIG (reference sequence). As DNA, the CDR3 is TGTGCCTGGAGTGTCGTGAGCTCCTACAATGAGCAGTTCTTC. This sequence encodes CAWSVVSSYNEQFF.

V gene TRBV2 combines with J gene TRBJ2-3; TRBD2 matches at 10 bases. The ends lost 6 bases at V and 5 bases at J; junction bases unmatched: 14. CDR1 and CDR2 from the germline V gene are SNHLY and FYNNEI. The CDR3 consists of 17 residues. In DNA, the CDR3 is TGTGCCAGCAGACCCGGTACTAGCGGGGCACCCAAAGATACGCAGTATTTT. Translating it yields CASRPGTSGAPKDTQYF.

This chain uses TRBV18 with TRBJ2-7; TRBD1 is a possible D gene (5 bases). From germline, CDR1 is KGHSH and CDR2 LQKENI. V lost 1 base and J 2 bases, leaving 6 bases between the germline ends. The CDR3 is 13 amino acids. The CDR3 DNA sequence: TGTGCCAGCTCACCACAGGGGACCTACGAGCAGTACTTC. The encoded protein is CASSPQGTYEQYF.

The chain recombines TRBV11-2 with TRBJ2-7; weak D call: TRBD2 (5 bases). Germline V gene data show CDR1 as SGHAT and CDR2 as FQNNGV. V lost 4 bases and J 4 bases, leaving 11 bases between the germline ends. This CDR3 is 13 amino acids long. Here the CDR3 DNA reads TGTGCCAGCAGCTCCGGACTTTTATACGAGCAGTACTTC. Translation gives CASSSGLLYEQYF.

The gene calls are TRBV3-1 (or the pseudogene TRBV3-2) and TRBJ1-3; TRBD1 matches 10 bases. CDR3 length equals 21 residues. The V gene's germline CDR1 is LGHDT and CDR2 YNNKEL (reference sequence). Trimming at V came to 0 bases and at J to 0 bases, leaving 14 bases not matched to a gene. CDR3 loop: CASSQDVGLGQGPISGNTIYF. CDR3 nucleotide sequence: TGTGCCAGCAGCCAAGATGTGGGTCTGGGACAGGGGCCTATCTCTGGAAACACCATATATTTT.

The rearrangement links TRBV18 to TRBJ1-1, with a weak D call TRBD1 (5 bases). Trimming pared 3 bases from V and 4 bases from J, leaving 12 bases between. Germline V gives CDR1 KGHSH, CDR2 LQKENI. CDR3 length: 14 amino acids. CDR3 nucleotide sequence: TGTGCCAGCTCACCGGCGGGGGGGACCACTGAAGCTTTCTTT. It translates to CASSPAGGTTEAFF.